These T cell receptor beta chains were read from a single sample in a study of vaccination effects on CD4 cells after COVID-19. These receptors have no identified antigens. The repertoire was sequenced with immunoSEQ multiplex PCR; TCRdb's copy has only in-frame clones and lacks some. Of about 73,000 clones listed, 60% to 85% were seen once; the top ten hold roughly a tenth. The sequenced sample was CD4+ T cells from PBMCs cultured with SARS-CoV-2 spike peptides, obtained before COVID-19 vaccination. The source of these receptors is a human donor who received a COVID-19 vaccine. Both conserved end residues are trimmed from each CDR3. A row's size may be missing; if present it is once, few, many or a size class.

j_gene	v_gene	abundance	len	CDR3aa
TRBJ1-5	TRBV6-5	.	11	ASSLYGGQPQH
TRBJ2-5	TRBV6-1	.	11	ASSEAGQETQY
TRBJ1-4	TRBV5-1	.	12	ASSLGATNEKLF
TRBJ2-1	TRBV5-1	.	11	ASSPWTENEQF
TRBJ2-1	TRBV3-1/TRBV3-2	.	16	ASSPYNVAGIPYNEQF
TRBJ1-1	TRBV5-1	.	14	ASSSREGGRSTEAF
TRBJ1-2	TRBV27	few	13	ASSLSGGANYGYT
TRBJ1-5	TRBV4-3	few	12	ASSQEQGNQPQH
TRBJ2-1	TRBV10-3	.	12	AISIAPDPNEQF
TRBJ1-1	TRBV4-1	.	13	ASSRLNLGSPEAF
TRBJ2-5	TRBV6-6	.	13	ASIEGQGRQETQY
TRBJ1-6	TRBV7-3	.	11	ASSPDKISPLH
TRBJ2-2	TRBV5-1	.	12	ASRKPEKTGELF
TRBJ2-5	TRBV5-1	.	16	ASSLAGASGGPQETQY
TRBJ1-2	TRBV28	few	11	ASSPAQGYGYT
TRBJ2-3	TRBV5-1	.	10	ASSSDKDTQY
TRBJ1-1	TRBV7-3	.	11	ASSPGTYTEAF
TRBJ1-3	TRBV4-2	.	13	ASSPTGLIGNTIY
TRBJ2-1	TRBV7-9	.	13	ASSLGGDRANEQF
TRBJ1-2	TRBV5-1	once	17	ASSWNVRQGNIGNYGYT
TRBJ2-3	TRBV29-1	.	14	SVEGQPGLGTDTQY
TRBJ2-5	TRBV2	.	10	ASRVQGETQY